One sample yielded the 30 T cell receptor beta chains listed below, sequenced in a study of T cells after yellow fever vaccination. Each CDR3 protein is one row after TCRdb ran MiXCR on the 5' RACE reads. The top ten hold roughly 3.1% of the sample, which has 300,000 to 400,000 distinct CDR3 sequences, roughly an eighth seen once. This specimen consisted of CD4+ T cells sorted from PBMCs, obtained 15 days after the yellow fever booster vaccination. These receptors were collected from a young man who received the YFV17D yellow fever vaccine.

This clonotype came up a few times. The chain couples TRBV6-4 to TRBJ2-7; 8 bases match TRBD1. The germline V gene has CDR1 MRHNA and CDR2 SNTAGT. V trimming: 1 base; J trimming: 6 bases; junction bases outside the gene matches: 5. CDR3 length: 14 amino acids. The CDR3 protein is CASSDFRTGFEQYV. The CDR3 DNA reads as TGTGCCAGCAGTGACTTTAGGACAGGGTTCGAGCAGTACGTC.

This chain uses TRBV12-3 or TRBV12-4 with TRBJ2-1; 12 positions agree with TRBD2. The CDR3 has 15 residues. Unmatched junction bases numbered 4, after V lost 7 bases and J lost 3 bases. CDR3 protein: CASITSGGFYNEQFF. The CDR3 region has the DNA TGTGCCAGCATAACTAGCGGGGGGTTCTACAATGAGCAGTTCTTC.

This clonotype was detected only a few times. The chain uses TRBV7-8 and TRBJ2-7; possibly TRBD1 for D (5 bases). CDR1 and CDR2 (germline): SGHVS, FQNEAQ. V lost 3 bases, J lost 4 bases, and 13 bases lay in between. There are 14 residues in the CDR3. CDR3 sequence (DNA): TGTGCCAGCAGCTTTCTTCAGGGTCCTTACGAGCAGTACTTC. It codes for CASSFLQGPYEQYF.

The chain carries TRBV7-8 and TRBJ1-1, with TRBD1 matching over 7 bases. This CDR3 comprises 15 residues. The V segment lost 4 bases and the J segment 4 bases; nucleotides outside the gene matches: 9. From germline, CDR1 is SGHVS and CDR2 FQNEAQ. The CDR3 sequence: CASSSDRQGPTEAFF. The CDR3 nucleotides read TGTGCCAGCAGCTCCGATCGACAGGGCCCCACTGAAGCTTTCTTT.

J is TRBJ2-3 and V is TRBV20-1, with 10 bases that match TRBD2. J lost 3 bases, V lost 5 bases, and 2 bases had no gene match. The germline gives CDR1 DFQATT, CDR2 SNEGSKA (reference sequence). There are 13 residues in the CDR3. The CDR3 nucleotides read TGCAGTGCTCTACTAGCGGGGACAGATACGCAGTATTTT. Residues: CSALLAGTDTQYF.

This clonotype was seen a few times. This sequence joins TRBV20-1 and TRBJ2-3; D might be TRBD2 (5 bases). This CDR3 has 15 residues. Germline V gene lookup returns CDR1 DFQATT and CDR2 SNEGSKA (reference sequence). With 5 bases removed from V and 4 bases from J, the gap between germline ends came to 19 bases. The CDR3 nucleotides read TGCAGTGCTCCCGACTACCGAGCACTCGCAGATACGCAGTATTTT. It specifies CSAPDYRALADTQYF.

The rearrangement joins TRBV9 to TRBJ2-5, with a weak D call TRBD1 (5 bases). From germline, CDR1 is SGDLS and CDR2 YYNGEE. Trimming cost V 0 bases and J 5 bases, with 14 bases left between them. The CDR3 totals 15 residues. The CDR3 loop reads CASSVGDSRPETQYF. The CDR3 DNA is TGTGCCAGCAGCGTAGGTGACAGCCGACCCGAGACCCAGTACTTC.

The rearrangement uses TRBV12-3 or TRBV12-4 and TRBJ2-7; no definite D call. V was shortened by 1 base and J by 6 bases, with 13 bases between the two germline ends. This CDR3 is built from 14 residues. The CDR3 protein is CASSLGGGSGEQYF. The CDR3 DNA follows: TGTGCCAGCAGTTTAGGCGGCGGATCGGGCGAGCAGTACTTC.

This clonotype was detected a few times. The V call is TRBV4-3, the J call TRBJ1-2, with D unresolved. V was cut by 0 bases and J by 0 bases, with 8 bases left in between. The germline gives CDR1 LGHNA, CDR2 YSLEER. The CDR3 spans 15 residues. CDR3 coding DNA: TGCGCCAGCAGCCAAGAGGCCCGATCTAACTATGGCTACACCTTC. As protein: CASSQEARSNYGYTF.

This clonotype appeared a few times. V gene TRBV29-1 combines with J gene TRBJ2-2; TRBD1 is a possible D gene (6 bases). Trimming took off 5 bases at V and 3 bases at J, with 22 bases between the two ends. In germline, CDR1 is SQVTM, CDR2 ANQGSEA. This CDR3 spans 17 amino acids. The CDR3 reads CSVSRYRDNLYTGELFF. The CDR3 bases are TGCAGCGTTTCTCGGTATCGGGACAACCTATACACCGGGGAGCTGTTTTTT.

This clonotype was seen ten or more times. J is TRBJ2-5 and V is TRBV5-4; 8 bases are shared with TRBD1. CDR3 size: 13 residues. V shed 1 base, J shed 5 bases, and the junction held 1 base outside the gene matches. CDR1 and CDR2 (germline): SGHNT, YYREEE (reference sequence). The DNA of the CDR3 is TGTGCCAGCAGCTTGAGGACAGGGGAGACCCAGTACTTC. As protein: CASSLRTGETQYF. Using reference TRBV5-4 and TRBJ2-5 for the parts outside the CDR3, the full variable domain is ETGVTQSPTHLIKTRGQQVTLRCSSQSGHNTVSWYQQALGQGPQFIFQYYREEENGRGNFPPRFSGLQFPNYSSELNVNALELDDSALYLCASSLRTGETQYFGPGTRLLVL.

This clonotype was recorded many times. The chain recombines TRBV12-3 or TRBV12-4 with TRBJ2-1, with TRBD2 matching over 11 bases. This CDR3 is 16 amino acids long. The V segment lost 7 bases and the J segment 6 bases; nucleotides outside the gene matches: 11. CDR3 sequence (DNA): TGTGCCAGCACCAGGACAAGACTAGCGGGGCCCAATGAGCAGTTCTTC. It is translated as CASTRTRLAGPNEQFF.

J is TRBJ1-2 and V is TRBV5-1; D ambiguous. Trimming cost V 0 bases and J 4 bases, with 7 bases left between them. Germline V CDR1 and CDR2: SGHRS, YFSETQ. There are 13 residues in the CDR3. The CDR3 reads CASSLDIVYGYTF. The CDR3 nucleotides are TGCGCCAGCAGCTTGGATATAGTCTATGGCTACACCTTC. Based on the CDR3 plus reference TRBV5-1 and TRBJ1-2, the full variable domain is KAGVTQTPRYLIKTRGQQVTLSCSPISGHRSVSWYQQTPGQGLQFLFEYFSETQRNKGNFPGRFSGRQFSNSRSEMNVSTLELGDSALYLCASSLDIVYGYTFGSGTRLTVV.

This clonotype has ten or more counts. The CDR3 nucleotides read TGCAGTGCTAGTTTGGGGGTCCTACGGGGGCAGTACTTC. Protein product: CSASLGVLRGQYF. The V gene is TRBV20-1, the J gene TRBJ2-7; the D gene could be TRBD1 or TRBD2 (5 bases each). V lost 3 bases, J lost 9 bases, and 18 bases lay in between. The CDR3 has 13 residues. CDR1 and CDR2 from the germline V gene are DFQATT and SNEGSKA (reference sequence).

The chain employs TRBV14 and TRBJ1-1; D not resolved. The germline V and J ends were trimmed by 6 bases and 6 bases, with 11 bases remaining between them. Per the germline V gene, CDR1 is SGHDN and CDR2 is FVKESK. The CDR3 is 12 amino acids. CDR3 in amino acids: CASSPGWAEAFF. The CDR3 nucleotides read TGTGCCAGCAGTCCAGGTTGGGCTGAAGCTTTCTTT.

In this sample, this clonotype turned up many times. The chain recombines TRBV5-1 with TRBJ2-1; the match to TRBD2 covers 10 bases. Germline values: CDR1 SGHRS, CDR2 YFSETQ. The V gene end was trimmed by 0 bases and the J gene end by 9 bases; junction bases not matched to a gene: 6. The CDR3 is 15 amino acids. CDR3 sequence reads: CASSLGAGGPGEQFF. The CDR3, as DNA: TGCGCCAGCAGCTTGGGAGCGGGGGGGCCCGGTGAGCAGTTCTTC.

This clonotype was detected only a few times. The rearrangement joins TRBV7-9 to TRBJ2-2; D is unclear. V gave up 2 bases and J gave up 2 bases, with 12 bases separating them. This CDR3 is 16 amino acids long. The germline CDR1 and CDR2 sequences are SEHNR and FQNEAQ (reference sequence). The CDR3 here is CASSLTPGSNTGELFF. The CDR3 DNA reads as TGTGCCAGCAGCTTAACACCCGGCTCCAACACCGGGGAGCTGTTTTTT. Based on the CDR3 plus reference TRBV7-9 and TRBJ2-2, the full variable domain is DTGVSQNPRHKITKRGQNVTFRCDPISEHNRLYWYRQTLGQGPEFLTYFQNEAQLEKSRLLSDRFSAERPKGSFSTLEIQRTEQGDSAMYLCASSLTPGSNTGELFFGEGSRLTVL.

This clonotype was seen only a few times. The chain recombines TRBV19 with TRBJ2-1; no clear D gene. The V gene's germline CDR1 is LNHDA and CDR2 SQIVND (reference sequence). The CDR3 runs 15 residues. The V gene lost 2 bases and the J gene lost 9 bases, with 17 bases spanning the gap. CDR3 sequence: CASSILQEYVGEQFF. In DNA, the CDR3 is TGTGCCAGTAGTATACTTCAGGAGTACGTAGGTGAGCAGTTCTTC.

DNA for the CDR3: TGCAGTGCTAGAGACCCCAGCGGGAGCTCCTACAATGAGCAGTTCTTC. Protein sequence: CSARDPSGSSYNEQFF. The chain employs TRBV20-1 and TRBJ2-1; 8 nucleotides line up with TRBD2. The V gene end was trimmed by 0 bases and the J gene end by 0 bases; junction bases not matched to a gene: 4. This CDR3 is 16 amino acids long. Germline CDR1 DFQATT, CDR2 SNEGSKA (reference sequence).

This clonotype has more than one count but fewer than ten. The chain couples TRBV11-1 to TRBJ1-1, with 8 nucleotides matching TRBD1. The CDR3 contains 15 residues. Germline V gives CDR1 SGHAT, CDR2 FQDESV (reference sequence). V dropped 5 bases and J dropped 4; count of bases not matched to a gene: 9. The CDR3 sequence: CASSNRQGIVTEAFF. Here the CDR3 DNA reads TGTGCCAGCAGCAACAGACAGGGGATCGTCACTGAAGCTTTCTTT.

This clonotype was recorded at least ten times. CDR3 bases: TGTGCCAGCTCCCGGATGGTTGTAGAGAACTATGGCTACACCTTC. Its protein product is CASSRMVVENYGYTF. The gene calls are TRBV12-3 or TRBV12-4 and TRBJ1-2; D call uncertain. This CDR3 is built from 15 residues. The V end lost 8 bases, the J end lost 2 bases, and 18 bases lay between the germline ends.

This rearrangement joins TRBV2 to TRBJ2-7, with a tentative D call TRBD2 (5 bases). The CDR3 is 15 amino acids. Trimming shortened V by 7 bases and J by 1 base, and 17 bases separated the two germline ends. Germline V CDR1 and CDR2: SNHLY, FYNNEI. CDR3 DNA: TGTGCCAGCATGGACTGGGCGGCCCCATCCTACGAGCAGTACTTC. As protein: CASMDWAAPSYEQYF.

V and J are TRBV7-9 and TRBJ2-1; possibly TRBD1 for D (6 bases). The V end was cut by 5 bases, the J end by 10 bases, with 12 bases between. This CDR3 spans 12 amino acids. Germline assignment: CDR1 SEHNR and CDR2 FQNEAQ (reference sequence). The CDR3 region has the DNA TGTGCCAGCAGCCCTATGGGGGCCGAGCAGTTCTTC. Protein sequence: CASSPMGAEQFF.

This clonotype turned up a few times. The chain combines TRBV6-2 or TRBV6-3 with TRBJ2-6; no definite D call. This CDR3 is 16 amino acids long. V lost 8 bases and J lost 3, with 17 bases in between. The germline V gene has CDR1 MNHEY and CDR2 SVGEGT. Written as DNA, the CDR3 is TGTGCCAGCGGTAGGCCCCCGTCCGATGGGGCCAACGTCCTGACTTTC. This codes for CASGRPPSDGANVLTF.

This clonotype was detected many times. This sequence joins TRBV7-8 and TRBJ1-1; D may be TRBD1 (5 bases). CDR1 and CDR2 from the germline V gene are SGHVS and FQNEAQ. This CDR3 contains 14 residues. V gave up 8 bases and J gave up 1 base, with 14 bases separating them. The CDR3, as DNA: TGTGCCAGCGCGACCGGGACGGCGAACACTGAAGCTTTCTTT. Translating gives CASATGTANTEAFF.

This clonotype has only a few counts. The gene calls are TRBV6-5 and TRBJ1-2; possibly TRBD1 for D (5 bases). CDR3 size: 14 residues. The V end lost 1 base, the J end lost 5 bases, and 11 bases lay between the germline ends. In germline, CDR1 is MNHEY, CDR2 SVGAGI. The CDR3 region has the DNA TGTGCCAGCAGTTACTTGGGGGTGGGGTATGGCTACACCTTC. It specifies CASSYLGVGYGYTF.

V gene TRBV18 combines with J gene TRBJ1-5; no definite D call. The CDR3 has 14 amino acids. Germline loops: CDR1 KGHSH, CDR2 LQKENI. The V end lost 2 bases, the J end lost 1 base, and 6 bases lay between the germline ends. CDR3 sequence reads: CASSPSRSNQPQHF. In DNA, the CDR3 is TGTGCCAGCTCACCATCCAGGAGCAATCAGCCCCAGCATTTT.

V is TRBV28 and J is TRBJ2-7; possible D gene TRBD2, 6 bases. The V end was cut by 7 bases, the J end by 3 bases, with 16 bases between. The CDR3 runs 14 residues. CDR1 is MDHEN and CDR2 is SYDVKM in the germline V gene. The CDR3 is CASKRIGGIYEQYV. CDR3 sequence (DNA): TGTGCCAGCAAGAGAATTGGGGGGATCTACGAGCAGTACGTC.

The chain employs TRBV5-1 and TRBJ2-3; D is unresolved. The CDR3 covers 16 residues. V was shortened by 4 bases and J by 0 bases, with 15 bases between the two germline ends. Germline CDR1 is SGHRS and CDR2 is YFSETQ. The CDR3 nucleotides are TGCGCCAGCAGCCCGGAAAGGTACTCTAGCACAGATACGCAGTATTTT. Residues: CASSPERYSSTDTQYF.

In DNA, the CDR3 is TGTGCCAGCAGTATGGACCGGGACAGCCTTACCTACGAGCAGTACGTC. It yields the protein CASSMDRDSLTYEQYV. This rearrangement joins TRBV2 to TRBJ2-7; 7 nucleotides align to TRBD1. The CDR3 has 16 amino acids. Per germline, CDR1 SNHLY and CDR2 FYNNEI. V shed 5 bases, J shed 2 bases, and the junction held 12 bases outside the gene matches.